Listed below are T cell receptor beta chains from one sample, sequenced in a study of OX40 agonist ivuxolimab in advanced cancers. Generated by immunoSEQ multiplex PCR, the TCRdb table keeps only in-frame clones and is missing some. The sample carries approximately 50,000 clones, over 85% recorded once. The material sequenced was CD4+ or CD8+ T cells sorted from blood, taken in a trial of the OX40 agonist ivuxolimab. The receptors shown here come from an adult with an advanced solid tumor such as melanoma, head and neck, liver or kidney cancer. Both conserved end residues are part of each CDR3. Fields, in order: clone size, V gene, J gene, D gene, CDR3 protein, CDR3 DNA. The D gene is left open where the match is weak. Only part of the rows carry a size: once, few, many, or a class if the clone is expanded.

-	TRBV19	TRBJ2-7	TRBD2	CASSPLAGGSYEQYF	TGTGCCAGTAGTCCCTTGGCGGGGGGATCCTACGAGCAGTACTTC
-	TRBV27	TRBJ2-1	-	CASSYMSGGDNEQFF	TGTGCCAGCAGTTATATGTCAGGGGGGGACAATGAGCAGTTCTTC
-	TRBV7-2	TRBJ1-1	-	CASSLWGSEAFF	TGTGCCAGCAGCTTATGGGGGTCTGAAGCTTTCTTT
-	TRBV9	TRBJ2-7	TRBD2	CASSPRLAEPTYEQYF	TGTGCCAGCAGCCCGAGACTAGCGGAACCAACCTACGAGCAGTACTTC
-	TRBV5-6	TRBJ2-5	TRBD2	CASSLDFTGHGGETQYF	TGTGCCAGCAGCTTGGACTTTACAGGACACGGGGGGGAGACCCAGTACTTC
-	TRBV9	TRBJ2-1	-	CASSVDQAPSSYNEQFF	TGTGCCAGCAGCGTAGACCAGGCCCCGAGCTCCTACAATGAGCAGTTCTTC
-	TRBV19	TRBJ2-5	TRBD1	CASSLQTGGQETQYF	TGTGCCAGTAGTTTACAAACAGGGGGCCAAGAGACCCAGTACTTC
-	TRBV7-9	TRBJ2-7	TRBD1	CASSLVDRGSEQYF	TGTGCCAGCAGCTTAGTCGACAGGGGCTCCGAGCAGTACTTC
-	TRBV28	TRBJ2-2	-	CASSLRGFGELFF	TGTGCCAGCAGTTTAAGGGGCTTCGGGGAGCTGTTTTTT
once	TRBV7-9	TRBJ2-7	-	CASSVSGYEQYF	TGTGCCAGCAGCGTCTCAGGCTACGAGCAGTACTTC
once	TRBV27	TRBJ2-7	TRBD1	CASSLWGQGAYEQYF	TGTGCCAGCAGTTTGTGGGGTCAGGGGGCCTACGAGCAGTACTTC
-	TRBV28	TRBJ2-7	TRBD2	CASSLAGEPYEQYF	TGTGCCAGCAGTCTGGCGGGAGAGCCCTACGAGCAGTACTTC
-	TRBV6-5	TRBJ2-7	-	CASSYERGTYEQYF	TGTGCCAGCAGTTACGAGAGAGGAACCTACGAGCAGTACTTC
-	TRBV5-4	TRBJ2-1	TRBD2	CASSGTGTSGRHEQFF	TGTGCCAGCAGCGGGACCGGGACTAGCGGGAGGCATGAGCAGTTCTTC
-	TRBV28	TRBJ2-7	TRBD1	CASSLNLGQYYEQYF	TGTGCCAGCAGTTTGAACTTGGGACAGTACTACGAGCAGTACTTC
-	TRBV10-2	TRBJ2-5	-	CASSEPTSYPQETQYF	TGCGCCAGCAGTGAGCCCACTAGCTACCCACAAGAGACCCAGTACTTC
-	TRBV7-7	TRBJ2-2	-	CASRRDFYTGELFF	TGTGCTAGCAGACGGGACTTTTACACCGGGGAGCTGTTTTTT
-	TRBV13	TRBJ2-7	TRBD2	CASSLWTSGSEQYF	TGTGCCAGCAGCCTCTGGACTAGCGGGAGCGAGCAGTACTTC
-	TRBV28	TRBJ1-4	-	CASSSSTNEKLFF	TGTGCCAGCAGTTCCTCGACAAACGAAAAACTGTTTTTT
-	TRBV9	TRBJ2-1	-	CASSVGSGNEQFF	TGTGCCAGCAGCGTAGGGAGTGGCAATGAGCAGTTCTTC
-	TRBV10-3	TRBJ2-7	TRBD2	CATQGLAVVYEQYF	TGTGCCACCCAGGGACTAGCGGTAGTCTACGAGCAGTACTTC
-	TRBV27	TRBJ2-1	TRBD1	CASSSYTGDRGGYNEQFF	TGTGCCAGCAGTTCTTATACGGGAGACAGGGGGGGGTACAATGAGCAGTTCTTC
-	TRBV4-3	TRBJ1-3	-	CASSQVGGRTGNTIYF	TGCGCCAGCAGCCAAGTCGGCGGCAGGACTGGAAACACCATATATTTT
-	TRBV4-1	TRBJ2-5	-	CASSLEDSTETQYF	TGCGCCAGCAGCCTAGAAGACAGTACGGAGACCCAGTACTTC
-	TRBV4-2	TRBJ2-7	TRBD1	CASSANRGPYEQYF	TGTGCCAGCAGCGCAAACAGGGGCCCCTACGAGCAGTACTTC
-	TRBV9	TRBJ2-1	-	CASSVGYNEQFF	TGTGCCAGCAGCGTAGGATACAATGAGCAGTTCTTC
-	TRBV28	TRBJ1-1	-	CASSLANPKAFF	TGTGCCAGCAGTCTGGCAAACCCGAAAGCTTTCTTT
-	TRBV21-1	TRBJ2-4	-	CASSKVRRRAKNIQYF	TGTGCCAGCAGCAAAGTACGTCGAAGAGCCAAAAACATTCAGTACTTC
-	TRBV7-2	TRBJ2-1	TRBD2	CASSLRGRVSYNEQFF	TGTGCCAGCAGCTTACGCGGGAGGGTGTCCTACAATGAGCAGTTCTTC
-	TRBV6-5	TRBJ1-5	-	CASTDGVNQPQHF	TGTGCCAGCACAGACGGCGTCAATCAGCCCCAGCATTTT
-	TRBV13	TRBJ2-1	TRBD1	CASSFHWGQGPSNEQFF	TGTGCCAGCAGCTTCCATTGGGGACAGGGGCCCTCCAATGAGCAGTTCTTC
-	TRBV19	TRBJ2-1	-	CASKRGFYEQFF	TGTGCCTCCAAAAGAGGCTTCTATGAGCAGTTCTTC
-	TRBV13	TRBJ2-7	-	CASSSQVNEQYF	TGTGCCAGCAGCTCCCAGGTCAACGAGCAGTACTTC
-	TRBV28	TRBJ2-7	TRBD1	CASSLDRVRNSIYEQYF	TGTGCCAGCAGTTTAGACAGGGTCCGGAACTCTATCTACGAGCAGTACTTC
-	TRBV6-8	TRBJ2-7	-	CASRTNGGAYEQYF	TGTGCCAGCAGGACCAACGGCGGGGCCTACGAGCAGTACTTC
-	TRBV7-6	TRBJ2-1	-	CASSLAALGGLGRDNEQFF	TGTGCCAGCAGCTTAGCGGCGCTTGGGGGCCTCGGTCGGGACAATGAGCAGTTCTTC
-	TRBV4-3	TRBJ2-7	-	CASSQDRRGYEQYF	TGCGCCAGCAGCCAAGATAGGCGGGGCTACGAGCAGTACTTC
-	TRBV4-2	TRBJ2-1	TRBD1	CASSLLPGQVHEQFF	TGTGCCAGCAGCCTCCTGCCGGGACAGGTCCATGAGCAGTTCTTC
-	TRBV28	TRBJ2-2	-	CASSTFLDSTGELFF	TGTGCCAGCAGTACTTTTCTAGATTCCACCGGGGAGCTGTTTTTT
-	TRBV21-1	TRBJ2-7	-	CASSSPFRAGGSYEQYF	TGTGCCAGCAGTTCCCCTTTTCGAGCGGGGGGTTCCTACGAGCAGTACTTC